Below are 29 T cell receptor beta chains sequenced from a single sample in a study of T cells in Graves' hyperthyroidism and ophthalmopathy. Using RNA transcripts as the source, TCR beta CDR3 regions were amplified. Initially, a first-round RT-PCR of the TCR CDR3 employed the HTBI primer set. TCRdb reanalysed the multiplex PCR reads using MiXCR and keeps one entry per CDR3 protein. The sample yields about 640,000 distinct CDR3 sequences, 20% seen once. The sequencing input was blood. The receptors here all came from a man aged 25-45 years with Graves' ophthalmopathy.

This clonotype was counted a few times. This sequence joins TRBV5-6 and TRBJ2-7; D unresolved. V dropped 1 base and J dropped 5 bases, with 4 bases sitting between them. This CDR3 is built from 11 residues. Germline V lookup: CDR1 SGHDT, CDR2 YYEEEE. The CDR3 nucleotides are TGTGCCAGCAGCTTGCAGGACGAGCAGTACTTC. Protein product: CASSLQDEQYF.

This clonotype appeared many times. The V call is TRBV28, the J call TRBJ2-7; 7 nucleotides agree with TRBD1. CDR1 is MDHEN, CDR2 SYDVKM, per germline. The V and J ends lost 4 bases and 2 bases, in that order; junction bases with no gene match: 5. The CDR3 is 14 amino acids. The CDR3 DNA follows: TGTGCCAGCAGTTCCCTCCAGGGGGCCTACGAGCAGTACTTC. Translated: CASSSLQGAYEQYF.

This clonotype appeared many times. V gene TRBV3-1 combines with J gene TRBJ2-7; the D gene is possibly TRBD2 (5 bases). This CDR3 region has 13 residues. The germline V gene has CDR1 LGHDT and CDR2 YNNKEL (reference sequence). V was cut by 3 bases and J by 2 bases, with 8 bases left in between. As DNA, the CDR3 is TGTGCCAGCAGCCAGAGAGGGACCTACGAGCAGTACTTC. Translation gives CASSQRGTYEQYF.

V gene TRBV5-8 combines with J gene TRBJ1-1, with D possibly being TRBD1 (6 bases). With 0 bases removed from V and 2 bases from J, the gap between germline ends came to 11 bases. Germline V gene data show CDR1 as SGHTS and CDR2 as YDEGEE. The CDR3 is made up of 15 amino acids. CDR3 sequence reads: CASSLVTGPNTEAFF. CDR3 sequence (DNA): TGTGCCAGCAGCTTGGTGACAGGCCCTAACACTGAAGCTTTCTTT. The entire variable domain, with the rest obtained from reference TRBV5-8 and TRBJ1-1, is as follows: EAGVTQSPTHLIKTRGQQATLRCSPISGHTSVYWYQQALGLGLQFLLWYDEGEERNRGNFPPRFSGRQFPNYSSELNVNALELEDSALYLCASSLVTGPNTEAFFGQGTRLTVV.

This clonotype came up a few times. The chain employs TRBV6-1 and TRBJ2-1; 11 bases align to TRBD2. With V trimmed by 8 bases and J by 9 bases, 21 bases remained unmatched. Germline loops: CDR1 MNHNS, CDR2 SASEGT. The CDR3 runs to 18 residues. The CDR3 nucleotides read TGTGCCAGCTCCCGACTAGCGGGAAGGTACAACCCGGTTGGTGAGCAGTTCTTC. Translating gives CASSRLAGRYNPVGEQFF.

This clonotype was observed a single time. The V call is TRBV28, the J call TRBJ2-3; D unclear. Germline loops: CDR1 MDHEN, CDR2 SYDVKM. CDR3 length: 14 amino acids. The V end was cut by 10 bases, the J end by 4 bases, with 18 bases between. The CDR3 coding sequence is TGTGCCACCACGGGCTGGATTGGATCAGATACGCAGTATTTT. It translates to CATTGWIGSDTQYF.

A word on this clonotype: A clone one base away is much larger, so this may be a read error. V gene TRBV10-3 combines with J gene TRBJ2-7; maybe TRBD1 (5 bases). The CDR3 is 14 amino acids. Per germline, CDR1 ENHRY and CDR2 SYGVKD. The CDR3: CAISDRVNSYEQCF. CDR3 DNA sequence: TGTGCCATCAGTGACAGGGTTAACTCCTACGAGCAGTGCTTC.

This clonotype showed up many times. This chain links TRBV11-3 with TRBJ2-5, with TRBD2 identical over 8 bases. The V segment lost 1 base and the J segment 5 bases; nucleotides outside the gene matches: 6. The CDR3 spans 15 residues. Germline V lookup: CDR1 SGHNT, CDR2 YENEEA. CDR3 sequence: CASSLGLARGETQYF. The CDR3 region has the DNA TGTGCCAGCAGCTTAGGACTAGCGAGAGGGGAGACCCAGTACTTC.

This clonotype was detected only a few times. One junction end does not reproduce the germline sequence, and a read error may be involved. In DNA, the CDR3 is TGTGCTAGCAGCTCAGACGGGACAGGGATGGCCTACGAGCAGTACTTC. Its translation is CASSSDGTGMAYEQYF. The J gene is TRBJ2-7, the V gene TRBV7-7, with 9 bases matching TRBD1. The CDR3 length is 16 residues. CDR1 and CDR2 (germline): SSHAT, FNYEAQ (reference sequence).

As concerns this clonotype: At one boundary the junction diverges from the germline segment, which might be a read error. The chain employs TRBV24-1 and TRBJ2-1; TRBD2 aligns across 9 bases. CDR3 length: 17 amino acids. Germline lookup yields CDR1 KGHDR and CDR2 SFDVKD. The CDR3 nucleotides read TGTGCCACCAGTGATCAAGTAGCGGGAGAAGATTACAATAAGCAGTTCTTC. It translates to CATSDQVAGEDYNKQFF.

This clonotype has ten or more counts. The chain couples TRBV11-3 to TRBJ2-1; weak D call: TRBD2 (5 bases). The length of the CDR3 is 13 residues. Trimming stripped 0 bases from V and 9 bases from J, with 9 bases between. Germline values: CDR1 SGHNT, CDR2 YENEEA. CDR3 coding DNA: TGTGCCAGCAGCTTAGATCCCGGGGTTGAGCAGTTCTTC. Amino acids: CASSLDPGVEQFF. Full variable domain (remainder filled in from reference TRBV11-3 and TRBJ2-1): EAGVVQSPRYKIIEKKQPVAFWCNPISGHNTLYWYLQNLGQGPELLIRYENEEAVDDSQLPKDRFSAERLKGVDSTLKIQPAELGDSAVYLCASSLDPGVEQFFGPGTRLTVL.

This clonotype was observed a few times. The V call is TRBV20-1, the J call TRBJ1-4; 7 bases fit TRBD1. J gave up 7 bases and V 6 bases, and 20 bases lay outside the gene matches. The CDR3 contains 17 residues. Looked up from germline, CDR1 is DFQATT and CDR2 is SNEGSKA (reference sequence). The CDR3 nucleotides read TGCAGTGCGAATAGCCGGGACAGCCCGTACTTGGGTGAAAAACTGTTTTTT. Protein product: CSANSRDSPYLGEKLFF.

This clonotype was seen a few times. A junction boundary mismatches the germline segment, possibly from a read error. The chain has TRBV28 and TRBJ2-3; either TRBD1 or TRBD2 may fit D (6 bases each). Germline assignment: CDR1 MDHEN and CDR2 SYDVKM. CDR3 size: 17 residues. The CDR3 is CATSSLGAGPEGDTQYF. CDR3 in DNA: TGTGCCACCAGTTCCTTGGGGGCGGGGCCAGAGGGGGATACGCAGTATTTT.

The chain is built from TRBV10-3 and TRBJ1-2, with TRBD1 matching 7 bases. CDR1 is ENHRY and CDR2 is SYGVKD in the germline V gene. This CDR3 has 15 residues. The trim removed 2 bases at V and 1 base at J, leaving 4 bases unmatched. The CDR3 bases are TGTGCCATCAGTGAGAATAGGGGGCGTAACTATGGCTACACCTTC. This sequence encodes CAISENRGRNYGYTF.

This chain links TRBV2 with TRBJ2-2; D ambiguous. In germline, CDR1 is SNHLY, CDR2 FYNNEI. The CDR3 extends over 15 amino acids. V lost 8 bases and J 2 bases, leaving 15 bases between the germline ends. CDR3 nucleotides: TGTGCCAGCTTGCTGGTCCAGATTAACACCGGGGAGCTGTTTTTT. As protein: CASLLVQINTGELFF.

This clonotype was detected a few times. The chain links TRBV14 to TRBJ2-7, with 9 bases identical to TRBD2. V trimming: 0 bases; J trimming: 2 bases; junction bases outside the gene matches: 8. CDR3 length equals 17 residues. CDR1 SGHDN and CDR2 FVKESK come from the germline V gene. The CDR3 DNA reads TGTGCCAGCAGCCAAGATTGGGCTAGCGGGGCCCCCTACGAGCAGTACTTC. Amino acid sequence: CASSQDWASGAPYEQYF.

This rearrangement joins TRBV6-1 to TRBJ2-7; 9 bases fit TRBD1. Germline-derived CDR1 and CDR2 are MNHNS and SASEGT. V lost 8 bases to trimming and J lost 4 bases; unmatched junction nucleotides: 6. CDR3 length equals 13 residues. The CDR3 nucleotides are TGTGCCAGCCAGGACAGGGGAATATACGAGCAGTACTTC. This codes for CASQDRGIYEQYF.

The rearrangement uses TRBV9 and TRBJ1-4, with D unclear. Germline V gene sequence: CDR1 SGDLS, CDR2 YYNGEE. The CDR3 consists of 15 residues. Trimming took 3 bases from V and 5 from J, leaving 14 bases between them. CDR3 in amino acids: CASSGGWGLNEKLFF. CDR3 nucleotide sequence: TGTGCCAGCAGCGGCGGCTGGGGTCTCAATGAAAAACTGTTTTTT.

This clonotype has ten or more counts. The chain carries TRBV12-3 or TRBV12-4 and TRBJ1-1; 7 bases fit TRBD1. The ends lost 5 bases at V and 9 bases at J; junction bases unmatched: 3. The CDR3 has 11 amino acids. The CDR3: CASSQTGKAFF. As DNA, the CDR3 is TGTGCCAGCAGTCAGACAGGGAAAGCTTTCTTT.

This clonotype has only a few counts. CDR3 region: CSVEALHGGNTEAFF. CDR3 sequence (DNA): TGCAGCGTTGAAGCCTTGCATGGGGGGAACACTGAAGCTTTCTTT. This rearrangement joins TRBV29-1 to TRBJ1-1, with D tentatively TRBD1 (5 bases). The CDR3 length is 15 residues. Trimming removed 1 base at V and 1 base at J, with 13 bases between. Germline V CDR1 and CDR2: SQVTM, ANQGSEA.

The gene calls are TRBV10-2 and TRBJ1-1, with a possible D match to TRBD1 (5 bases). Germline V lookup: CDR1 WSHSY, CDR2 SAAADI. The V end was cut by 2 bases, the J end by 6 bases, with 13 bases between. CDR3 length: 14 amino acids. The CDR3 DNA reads TGCGCCAGCAGTGAGCGGAGGGGTTTCTCTGAAGCTTTCTTT. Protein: CASSERRGFSEAFF.

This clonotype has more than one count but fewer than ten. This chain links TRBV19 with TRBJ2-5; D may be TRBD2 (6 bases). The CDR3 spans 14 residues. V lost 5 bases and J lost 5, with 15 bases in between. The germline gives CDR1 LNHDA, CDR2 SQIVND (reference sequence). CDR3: CASSQGAGSETQYF. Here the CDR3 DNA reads TGTGCCAGTAGTCAGGGAGCGGGCTCCGAGACCCAGTACTTC. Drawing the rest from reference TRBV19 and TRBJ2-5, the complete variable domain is DGGITQSPKYLFRKEGQNVTLSCEQNLNHDAMYWYRQDPGQGLRLIYYSQIVNDFQKGDIAEGYSVSREKKESFPLTVTSAQKNPTAFYLCASSQGAGSETQYFGPGTRLLVL.

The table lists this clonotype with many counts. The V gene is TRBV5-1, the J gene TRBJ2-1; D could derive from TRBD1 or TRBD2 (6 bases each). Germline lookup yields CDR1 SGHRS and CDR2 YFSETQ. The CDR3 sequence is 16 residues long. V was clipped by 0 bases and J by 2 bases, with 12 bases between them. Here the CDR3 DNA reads TGCGCCAGCAGCTTGGGGACGGGGGCTACCTACAATGAGCAGTTCTTC. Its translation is CASSLGTGATYNEQFF.

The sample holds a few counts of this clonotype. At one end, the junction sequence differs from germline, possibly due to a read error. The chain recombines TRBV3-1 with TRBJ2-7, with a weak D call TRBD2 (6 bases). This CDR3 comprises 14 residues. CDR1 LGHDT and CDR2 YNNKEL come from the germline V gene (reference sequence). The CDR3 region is CASSQDGRRGEQYF. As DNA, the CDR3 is TGTGCCAGCAGCCAAGATGGCAGGAGGGGCGAGCAATACTTC.

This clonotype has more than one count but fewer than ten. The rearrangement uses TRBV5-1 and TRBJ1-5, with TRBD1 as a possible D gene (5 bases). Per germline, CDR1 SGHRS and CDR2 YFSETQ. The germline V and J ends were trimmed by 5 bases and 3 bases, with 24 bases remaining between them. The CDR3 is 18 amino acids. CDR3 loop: CASRGGSVGIRNNQPQHF. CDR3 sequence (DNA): TGCGCCAGCAGGGGGGGAAGCGTGGGGATAAGAAACAATCAGCCCCAGCATTTT.

CDR3 in amino acids: CATTPNTGELFF. CDR3 nucleotides: TGTGCCACTACGCCGAACACCGGGGAGCTGTTTTTT. The chain uses TRBV7-2 and TRBJ2-2; D uncertain. V was clipped by 10 bases and J by 0 bases, with 6 bases between them. The CDR3 sequence is 12 residues long. Germline lookup yields CDR1 SGHTA and CDR2 FQGNSA. Using reference TRBV7-2 and TRBJ2-2 for the parts outside the CDR3, the full variable domain is GAGVSQSPSNKVTEKGKDVELRCDPISGHTALYWYRQSLGQGLEFLIYFQGNSAPDKSGLPSDRFSAERTGGSVSTLTIQRTQQEDSAVYLCATTPNTGELFFGEGSRLTVL.

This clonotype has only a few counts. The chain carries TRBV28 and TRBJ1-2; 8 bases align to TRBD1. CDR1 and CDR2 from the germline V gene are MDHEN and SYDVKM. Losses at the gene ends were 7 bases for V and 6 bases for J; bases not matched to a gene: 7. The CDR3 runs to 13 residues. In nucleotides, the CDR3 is TGTGCCAGCAACGACAGGGGACAAAATGGCTACACCTTC. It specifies CASNDRGQNGYTF.

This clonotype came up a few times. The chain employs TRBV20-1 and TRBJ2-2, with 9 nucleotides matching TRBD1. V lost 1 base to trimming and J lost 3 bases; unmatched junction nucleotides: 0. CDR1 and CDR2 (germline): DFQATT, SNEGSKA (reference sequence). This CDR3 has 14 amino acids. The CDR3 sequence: CSARGQGDTGELFF. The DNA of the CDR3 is TGCAGTGCTAGAGGACAGGGGGACACCGGGGAGCTGTTTTTT.

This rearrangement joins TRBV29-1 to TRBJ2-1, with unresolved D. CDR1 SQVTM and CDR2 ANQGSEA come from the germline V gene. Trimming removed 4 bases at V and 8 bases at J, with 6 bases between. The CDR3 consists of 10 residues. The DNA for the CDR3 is TGCAGCGTTGTGAGGTATGAGCAGTTCTTC. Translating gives CSVVRYEQFF.